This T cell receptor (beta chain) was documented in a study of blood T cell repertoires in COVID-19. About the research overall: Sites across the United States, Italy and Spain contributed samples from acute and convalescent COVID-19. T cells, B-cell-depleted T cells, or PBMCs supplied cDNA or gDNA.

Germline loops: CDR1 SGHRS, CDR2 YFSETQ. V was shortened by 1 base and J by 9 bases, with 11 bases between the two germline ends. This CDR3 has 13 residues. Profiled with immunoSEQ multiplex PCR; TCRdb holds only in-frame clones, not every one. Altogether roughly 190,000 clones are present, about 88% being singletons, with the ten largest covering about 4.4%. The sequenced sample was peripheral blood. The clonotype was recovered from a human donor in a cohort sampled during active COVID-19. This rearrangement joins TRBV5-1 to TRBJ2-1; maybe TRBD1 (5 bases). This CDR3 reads CASSLLVGAEQFF. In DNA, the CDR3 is TGCGCCAGCAGCTTGCTTGTAGGGGCTGAGCAGTTCTTC.